These 25 T cell receptor beta chains were sequenced from one sample in a study of blood T cell repertoires in COVID-19. Libraries were prepared by immunoSEQ multiplex PCR; TCRdb keeps only in-frame clonotypes and omits some of them. The data show around 130,000 clones, over 80% seen once. The sample comprised peripheral blood. These TCRs come from a young man with COVID-19, enrolled during active disease.

This chain links TRBV21-1 with TRBJ2-3; the D call in the table, TRBD1, was not verified against the DNA. TRBV21-1 is a known pseudogene. CDR3 size: 17 residues. CDR3 sequence (DNA): TGTGCCAGCAGCAGGGGCAGGGGACGATCTAGCACAGATACGCAGTATTTT. Encoded protein: CASSRGRGRSSTDTQYF.

As concerns this clone: Distinct nucleotide sequences in the sample also encode this CDR3. The chain links TRBV7-9 to TRBJ2-5; 7 bases map to TRBD2. With V trimmed by 1 base and J by 2 bases, 1 base remained unmatched. Germline V lookup: CDR1 SEHNR, CDR2 FQNEAQ (reference sequence). The CDR3 totals 14 residues. CDR3 loop: CASSLGGGQETQYF. The DNA of the CDR3 is TGTGCCAGCAGCTTAGGGGGAGGGCAAGAGACCCAGTACTTC.

The chain couples TRBV4-3 to TRBJ1-4; 7 positions match TRBD1. The CDR3 spans 16 residues. CDR1 and CDR2 from the germline V gene are LGHNA and YSLEER. V lost 2 bases, J lost 0 bases, and 3 bases stayed unmatched. The CDR3 reads CASSQRQGATNEKLFF. The CDR3 DNA reads as TGCGCCAGCAGCCAAAGGCAGGGGGCAACTAATGAAAAACTGTTTTTT.

The rearrangement links TRBV24-1 to TRBJ2-1; TRBD2 matches at 11 bases. The CDR3 has 14 amino acids. Germline V gives CDR1 KGHDR, CDR2 SFDVKD. The J segment lost 7 bases and the V segment lost 6 bases, leaving 4 bases of the junction unmatched. This CDR3 is CATSLAGGLNEQFF. CDR3 coding DNA: TGTGCCACCAGTCTAGCGGGAGGATTGAATGAGCAGTTCTTC.

The rearrangement links TRBV30 to TRBJ2-5, with 8 nucleotides matching TRBD2. V lost 3 bases to trimming and J lost 5 bases; unmatched junction nucleotides: 8. Germline V gene lookup returns CDR1 GTSNPN and CDR2 SVGIG (reference sequence). This CDR3 has 14 amino acids. The DNA for the CDR3 is TGTGCCTGGAGCTTCGGACTAGCCGTCGAGACCCAGTACTTC. Translation gives CAWSFGLAVETQYF.

The chain has TRBV2 and TRBJ2-1; D possibly corresponds to TRBD1 (8 bases). CDR1 and CDR2 (germline): SNHLY, FYNNEI. V dropped 5 bases and J dropped 3 bases, with 20 bases sitting between them. The CDR3 loop spans 17 amino acids. The CDR3 DNA reads as TGTGCCAGCAGTTCGCAGGGGGCTGCGGGAGTCTACAATGAGCAGTTCTTC. Residues: CASSSQGAAGVYNEQFF.

This chain connects TRBV11-2 to TRBJ1-3; a weak D match, TRBD1 (6 bases). This CDR3 is 15 amino acids long. Germline V gene lookup returns CDR1 SGHAT and CDR2 FQNNGV. V was trimmed by 1 base and J by 4 bases, leaving 11 bases between them. The CDR3 spells CASSLVTGKGNTIYF. In DNA form, the CDR3 reads TGTGCCAGCAGCTTAGTCACAGGGAAGGGAAACACCATATATTTT. Using reference TRBV11-2 and TRBJ1-3 for the parts outside the CDR3, the full variable domain is EAGVAQSPRYKIIEKRQSVAFWCNPISGHATLYWYQQILGQGPKLLIQFQNNGVVDDSQLPKDRFSAERLKGVDSTLKIQPAKLEDSAVYLCASSLVTGKGNTIYFGEGSWLTVV.

V usage is TRBV9 and J usage is TRBJ2-3, with D possibly TRBD2 on 7 matching bases. The CDR3 is made up of 16 amino acids. The germline V gene encodes CDR1 SGDLS and CDR2 YYNGEE. Trimming pared 4 bases from V and 0 bases from J, leaving 15 bases between. The CDR3 loop reads CASSPLGGASTDTQYF. The CDR3 DNA sequence: TGTGCCAGCAGCCCTCTAGGGGGGGCAAGCACAGATACGCAGTATTTT.

This clone was found a few times. V usage is TRBV7-2 and J usage is TRBJ1-4; D is ambiguous. Germline assignment: CDR1 SGHTA and CDR2 FQGNSA. This CDR3 has 15 amino acids. V shed 5 bases and J shed 8 bases, with 18 bases lying between them. CDR3 region: CASSPPSGSGEKLFF. In DNA, the CDR3 is TGTGCCAGCAGCCCCCCGTCCGGGTCCGGGGAAAAACTGTTTTTT. Supplemented by reference TRBV7-2 and TRBJ1-4, the full variable domain reads GAGVSQSPSNKVTEKGKDVELRCDPISGHTALYWYRQSLGQGLEFLIYFQGNSAPDKSGLPSDRFSAERTGGSVSTLTIQRTQQEDSAVYLCASSPPSGSGEKLFFGSGTQLSVL.

The chain employs TRBV30 and TRBJ2-7, with 7 bases matching TRBD2. V trimming: 0 bases; J trimming: 3 bases; junction bases outside the gene matches: 23. Germline CDR1 GTSNPN, CDR2 SVGIG (reference sequence). CDR3 length equals 20 residues. Here the CDR3 reads CAWSVLYGDQKAGRGYEQYF. For the CDR3, the DNA is TGTGCCTGGAGTGTACTTTATGGGGACCAAAAAGCGGGAAGGGGCTACGAGCAGTACTTC.

The chain has TRBV27 and TRBJ1-6; weak D call: TRBD1 (5 bases). Germline CDR1 is MNHEY and CDR2 is SMNVEV (reference sequence). V lost 3 bases to trimming and J lost 0 bases, with 9 bases between them. The CDR3 spans 16 residues. The CDR3 is CASSLEGSSYNSPLHF. CDR3 nucleotide sequence: TGTGCCAGCAGTTTGGAGGGGAGCTCCTATAATTCACCCCTCCACTTT.

The chain uses TRBV29-1 and TRBJ2-3; unclear D gene. Germline values: CDR1 SQVTM, CDR2 ANQGSEA. The CDR3 spans 14 residues. V was pared by 4 bases and J by 0 bases, with 11 bases between. CDR3 nucleotides: TGCAGCGTTGTGGCCCCGACTAGCACAGATACGCAGTATTTT. Translation gives CSVVAPTSTDTQYF.

This sequence joins TRBV6-5 and TRBJ2-3; 8 bases align to TRBD2. V shed 0 bases, J shed 4 bases, and the junction held 6 bases outside the gene matches. The V gene's germline CDR1 is MNHEY and CDR2 SVGAGI. The CDR3 is 16 amino acids. CDR3 bases: TGTGCCAGCAGTTACTCGATGGGGACTAGTCCAGATACGCAGTATTTT. Its protein product is CASSYSMGTSPDTQYF.

This chain links TRBV25-1 with TRBJ1-2; TRBD1 matches 9 bases. With 10 bases clipped from V and 8 bases from J, the junction kept 5 bases outside the gene matches. The CDR3 covers 11 residues. Germline assignment: CDR1 MGHDK and CDR2 SYGVNS. The CDR3 DNA reads TGTGCCACTGGACAGGGGATGGGCTACACCTTC. Translating gives CATGQGMGYTF.

The chain couples TRBV19 to TRBJ2-1, with 9 nucleotides matching TRBD1. CDR1 is LNHDA, CDR2 SQIVND, per germline (reference sequence). The CDR3 contains 17 residues. Losses at the gene ends were 8 bases for V and 1 base for J; bases not matched to a gene: 12. CDR3 protein: CASQSSPGTGSYNEQFF. CDR3 DNA sequence: TGTGCCAGTCAGTCATCCCCCGGGACAGGGTCCTACAATGAGCAGTTCTTC. Filled out from reference TRBV19 and TRBJ2-1, the complete variable domain reads DGGITQSPKYLFRKEGQNVTLSCEQNLNHDAMYWYRQDPGQGLRLIYYSQIVNDFQKGDIAEGYSVSREKKESFPLTVTSAQKNPTAFYLCASQSSPGTGSYNEQFFGPGTRLTVL.

This chain joins TRBV9 and TRBJ2-2; the match to TRBD1 covers 10 bases. The CDR3 has 17 amino acids. Germline CDR1 SGDLS, CDR2 YYNGEE. The junction had 7 bases not matched to a gene; V was cut back by 5 bases and J by 0 bases. The CDR3 protein is CASSPRTGGPNTGELFF. CDR3 nucleotides: TGTGCCAGCAGTCCTCGGACAGGGGGGCCGAACACCGGGGAGCTGTTTTTT.

This chain joins TRBV30 and TRBJ2-3; 7 bases are a match to TRBD2. V shed 3 bases and J 10 bases; nucleotides not matched to a gene: 4. CDR3 length equals 11 residues. The germline CDR1 and CDR2 sequences are GTSNPN and SVGIG (reference sequence). CDR3 region: CAWRTSRSQYF. CDR3 in DNA: TGTGCCTGGAGGACTAGCAGGTCGCAGTATTTT.

The J gene is TRBJ1-6, the V gene TRBV11-3; D may be TRBD1 (5 bases). The V end was cut by 1 base, the J end by 8 bases, with 24 bases between. Germline loops: CDR1 SGHNT, CDR2 YENEEA. The CDR3 is made up of 19 amino acids. The CDR3 region is CASSLAHPIGATCHSPLHF. CDR3 in DNA: TGTGCCAGCAGCTTAGCCCATCCGATTGGGGCCACCTGCCATTCACCCCTCCACTTT.

The V and J genes are TRBV29-1 and TRBJ2-3; 9 bases are shared with TRBD2. Germline lookup yields CDR1 SQVTM and CDR2 ANQGSEA. J lost 11 bases, V lost 2 bases, and 8 bases had no gene match. The CDR3 has 13 residues. CDR3 nucleotides: TGCAGCGTTGAATGGGGTAGCGGGAGAGGGCAGTATTTT. Its protein is CSVEWGSGRGQYF.

The gene calls are TRBV7-3 and TRBJ1-1; D ambiguous. Germline V lookup: CDR1 SGHTA, CDR2 FQGTGA. The CDR3 length is 13 residues. The V end was cut by 5 bases, the J end by 4 bases, with 11 bases between. The CDR3 loop is CASSPGLTTEAFF. CDR3 nucleotide sequence: TGTGCCAGCAGCCCCGGACTCACCACTGAAGCTTTCTTT.

The chain recombines TRBV4-2 with TRBJ2-2; D remains unclear. V gave up 1 base and J gave up 7 bases, with 7 bases separating them. The CDR3 consists of 13 residues. The germline CDR1 and CDR2 sequences are LGHNA and YNFKEQ. DNA of the CDR3: TGTGCCAGCAGCCAAGCGAGGAGCGGGGAGCTGTTTTTT. Translating gives CASSQARSGELFF.

This chain connects TRBV6-4 to TRBJ2-1, with 9 nucleotides matching TRBD1. CDR1 MRHNA and CDR2 SNTAGT come from the germline V gene. The CDR3 runs to 15 residues. With 6 bases clipped from V and 10 bases from J, the junction kept 13 bases outside the gene matches. The CDR3 region is CASSQGQGSVNEQFF. Here the CDR3 DNA reads TGTGCCAGCAGCCAAGGACAGGGGAGTGTAAACGAGCAGTTCTTC.

In its sample, this clone was seen a few times. J is TRBJ2-1 and V is TRBV6-6, with 7 nucleotides matching TRBD1. Losses at the gene ends were 10 bases for V and 6 bases for J; bases not matched to a gene: 12. Germline CDR1 is MNHNY and CDR2 is SVGAGI (reference sequence). CDR3 length equals 14 residues. The CDR3 sequence is CATQTGVVGNEQFF. CDR3 nucleotide sequence: TGTGCCACCCAAACAGGGGTGGTTGGCAATGAGCAGTTCTTC.

This clone turned up a few times. The V and J genes are TRBV24-1 and TRBJ1-6; D may be TRBD1 (5 bases). Germline V CDR1 and CDR2: KGHDR, SFDVKD. The CDR3 has 17 amino acids. Trimming cost V 1 base and J 6 bases, with 15 bases left between them. The CDR3 bases are TGTGCCACCAGTGATTTCTTAAGGATGGGGCCTAATTCACCCCTCCACTTT. Residues: CATSDFLRMGPNSPLHF.

The chain couples TRBV6-2 or TRBV6-3 to TRBJ1-2; D not certain. CDR1 is MNHEY, CDR2 SVGEGT, per germline. Trimming took off 5 bases at V and 8 bases at J, with 9 bases between the two ends. The CDR3 is 11 amino acids. CDR3 in DNA: TGTGCCAGCAGTACAATGCGGGGCTACACCTTC. Residues: CASSTMRGYTF.